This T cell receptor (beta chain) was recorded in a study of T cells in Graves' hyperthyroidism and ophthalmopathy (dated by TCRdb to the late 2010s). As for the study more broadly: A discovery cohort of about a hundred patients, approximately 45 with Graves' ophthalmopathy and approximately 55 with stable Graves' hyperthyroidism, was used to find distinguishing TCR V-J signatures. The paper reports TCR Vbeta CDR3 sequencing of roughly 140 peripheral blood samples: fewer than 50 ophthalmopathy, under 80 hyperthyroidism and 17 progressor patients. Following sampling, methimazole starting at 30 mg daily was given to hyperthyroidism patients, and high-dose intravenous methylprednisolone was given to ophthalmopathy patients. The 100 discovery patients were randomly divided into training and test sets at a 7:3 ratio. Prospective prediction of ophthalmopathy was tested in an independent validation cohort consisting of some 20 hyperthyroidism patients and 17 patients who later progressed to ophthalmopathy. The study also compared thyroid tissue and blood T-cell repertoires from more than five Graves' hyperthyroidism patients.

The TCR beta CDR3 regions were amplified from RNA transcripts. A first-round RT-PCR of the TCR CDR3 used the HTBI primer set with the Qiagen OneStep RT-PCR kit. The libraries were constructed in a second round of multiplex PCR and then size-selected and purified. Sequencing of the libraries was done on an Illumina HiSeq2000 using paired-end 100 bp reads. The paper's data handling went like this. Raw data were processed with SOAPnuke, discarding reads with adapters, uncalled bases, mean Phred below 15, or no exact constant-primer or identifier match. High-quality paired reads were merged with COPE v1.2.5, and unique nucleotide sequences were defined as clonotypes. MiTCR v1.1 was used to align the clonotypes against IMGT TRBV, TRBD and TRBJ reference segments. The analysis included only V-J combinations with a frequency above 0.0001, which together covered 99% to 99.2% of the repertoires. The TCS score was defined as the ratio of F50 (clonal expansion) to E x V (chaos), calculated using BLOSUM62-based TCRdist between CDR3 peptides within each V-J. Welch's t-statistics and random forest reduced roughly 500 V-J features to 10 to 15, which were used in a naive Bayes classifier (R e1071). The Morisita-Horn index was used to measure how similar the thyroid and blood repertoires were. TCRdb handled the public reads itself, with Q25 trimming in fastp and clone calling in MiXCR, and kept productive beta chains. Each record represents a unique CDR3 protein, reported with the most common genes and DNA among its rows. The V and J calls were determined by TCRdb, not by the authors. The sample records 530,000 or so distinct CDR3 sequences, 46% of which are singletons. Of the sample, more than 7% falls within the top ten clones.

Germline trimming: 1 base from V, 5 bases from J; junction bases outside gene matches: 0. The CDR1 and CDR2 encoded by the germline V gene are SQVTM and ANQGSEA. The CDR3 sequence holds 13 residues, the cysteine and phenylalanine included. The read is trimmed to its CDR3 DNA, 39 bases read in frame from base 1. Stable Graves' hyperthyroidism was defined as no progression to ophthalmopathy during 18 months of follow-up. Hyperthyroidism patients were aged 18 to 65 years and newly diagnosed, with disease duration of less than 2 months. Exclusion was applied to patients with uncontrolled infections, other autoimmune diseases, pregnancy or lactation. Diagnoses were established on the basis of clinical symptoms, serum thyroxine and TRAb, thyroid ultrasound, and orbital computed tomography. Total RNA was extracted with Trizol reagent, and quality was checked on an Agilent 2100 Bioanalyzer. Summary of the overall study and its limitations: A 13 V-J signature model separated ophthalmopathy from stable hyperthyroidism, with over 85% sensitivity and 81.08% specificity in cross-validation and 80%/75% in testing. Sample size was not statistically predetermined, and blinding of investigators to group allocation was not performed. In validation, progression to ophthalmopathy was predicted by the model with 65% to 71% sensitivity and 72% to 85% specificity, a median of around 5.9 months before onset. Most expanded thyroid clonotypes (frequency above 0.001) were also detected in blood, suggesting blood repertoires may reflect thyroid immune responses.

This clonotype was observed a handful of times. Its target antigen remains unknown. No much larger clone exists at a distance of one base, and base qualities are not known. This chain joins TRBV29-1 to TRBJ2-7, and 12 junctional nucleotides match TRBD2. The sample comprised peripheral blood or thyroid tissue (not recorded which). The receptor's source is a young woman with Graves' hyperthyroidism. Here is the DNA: TGCAGCGTTGAAGGACTAGCGGGGGACGAGCAGTACTTC. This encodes CSVEGLAGDEQYF.